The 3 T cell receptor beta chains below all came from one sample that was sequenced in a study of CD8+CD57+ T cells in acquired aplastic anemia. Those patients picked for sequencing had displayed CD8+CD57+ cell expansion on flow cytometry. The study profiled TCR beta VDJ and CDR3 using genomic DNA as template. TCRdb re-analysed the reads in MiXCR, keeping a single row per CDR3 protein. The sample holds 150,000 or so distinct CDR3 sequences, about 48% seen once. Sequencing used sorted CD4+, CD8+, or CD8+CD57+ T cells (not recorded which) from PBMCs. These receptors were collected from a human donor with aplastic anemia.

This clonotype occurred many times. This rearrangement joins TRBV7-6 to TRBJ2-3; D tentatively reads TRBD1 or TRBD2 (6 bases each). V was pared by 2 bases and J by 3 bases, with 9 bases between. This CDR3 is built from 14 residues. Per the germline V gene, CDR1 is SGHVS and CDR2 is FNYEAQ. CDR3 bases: TGTGCCAGCAGCTTAAAAGGGGGGACAGATACGCAGTATTTT. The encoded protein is CASSLKGGTDTQYF. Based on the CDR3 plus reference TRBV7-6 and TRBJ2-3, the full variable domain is GAGVSQSPRYKVTKRGQDVALRCDPISGHVSLYWYRQALGQGPEFLTYFNYEAQQDKSGLPNDRFSAERPEGSISTLTIQRTEQRDSAMYRCASSLKGGTDTQYFGPGTRLTVL.

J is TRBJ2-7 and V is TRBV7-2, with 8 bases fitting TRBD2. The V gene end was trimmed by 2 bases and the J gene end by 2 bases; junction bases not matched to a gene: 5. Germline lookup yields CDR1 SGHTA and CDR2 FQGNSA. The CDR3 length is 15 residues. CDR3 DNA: TGTGCCAGCAGCTTAACTCTTAGCGGGGCCTACGAGCAGTACTTC. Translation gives CASSLTLSGAYEQYF.

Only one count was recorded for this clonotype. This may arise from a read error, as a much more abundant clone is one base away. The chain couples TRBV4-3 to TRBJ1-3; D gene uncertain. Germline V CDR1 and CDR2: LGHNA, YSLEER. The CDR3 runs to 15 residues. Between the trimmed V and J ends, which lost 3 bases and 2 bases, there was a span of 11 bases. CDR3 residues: CASSQDTEAGNTIYF. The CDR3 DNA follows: TGCGCCAGCAGCCAGGATACAGAGGCTGGAAACACCATATATTTT.